Listed below are T cell receptor beta chains from one sample, sequenced in a study of STAT3 mutations in large granular lymphocyte leukemia. The table came from immunoSEQ multiplex PCR; TCRdb's copy has only in-frame clones and leaves some out. The sample carries approximately 6,600 clones, around three fifths recorded once. The sample taken for sequencing was peripheral blood mononuclear cells. The receptors were sampled from a boy under 18 with T-cell large granular lymphocyte leukemia. Some clones in this sample may be carry-over from other donors' samples. Both conserved end residues are part of each CDR3. D genes are given only for firm matches. A row's size may be missing; if present it is once, few, many or a size class.

V gene	clone size	D gene	J gene	CDR3 DNA	CDR3 protein
TRBV9	NA	NA	TRBJ1-2	TGTGCCAGCAGCCCGGATGACAGGTCCCCCTACTTC	CASSPDDRSPYF
TRBV27	NA	TRBD2	TRBJ2-3	TGTGCCAGTACCCATGCCAGCGGGAAGCTCACAGATACGCAGTATTTT	CASTHASGKLTDTQYF
TRBV15	NA	NA	TRBJ1-3	TGTGCCACCAGCAGAGATAGGGGCTCCGGAAACACCATATATTTT	CATSRDRGSGNTIYF
TRBV6-5	NA	NA	TRBJ2-7	TGTGCCAGCTCCGGAAACTACGAGCAGTACTTC	CASSGNYEQYF
TRBV7-8	NA	TRBD1	TRBJ1-6	TGTGCCAGCAGCTTAGTTCGGCGTTTGGGGGACAGCTATAATTCACCCCTCCACTTT	CASSLVRRLGDSYNSPLHF
TRBV5-6	few	TRBD1	TRBJ1-2	TGTGCCAGCAGCTTGGAATTGGGACAGGGGGGTGGCTACACCTTC	CASSLELGQGGGYTF
TRBV30	once	NA	TRBJ1-6	TGTGCCTGGAGTCCCCCAGGGGCGCTAGTCCCCCTCCACTTT	CAWSPPGALVPLHF
TRBV5-4	NA	TRBD1	TRBJ1-2	TGTGCCAGCAGCTTGGGACAGGGAGGTTGGAATGGCTACACCTTC	CASSLGQGGWNGYTF
TRBV7-9	NA	NA	TRBJ2-7	TGTGCCAGCAGCTCCTCAGGTCGGCAGGGAGACGAGCAGTACTTC	CASSSSGRQGDEQYF
TRBV18	NA	TRBD1	TRBJ2-7	TGTGCCAGCTCACCAGACAGGGGTCTATCCTACGAGCAGTACTTC	CASSPDRGLSYEQYF
TRBV30	NA	NA	TRBJ1-1	TGTGCCTGGAGTGTAACCAGGAGGAACACTGAAGCTTTCTTT	CAWSVTRRNTEAFF
TRBV5-4	NA	NA	TRBJ2-5	TGTGCCAGCAGCCCCGGACAGTACCAAGAGACCCAGTACTTC	CASSPGQYQETQYF
TRBV6-5	NA	NA	TRBJ2-3	TGTGCCAGCAGTTACGGCGGATACACAGATACGCAGTATTTT	CASSYGGYTDTQYF
TRBV5-4	once	TRBD2	TRBJ2-7	TGTGCCAGCAGCTACACGGGACTAACTTTCTACGAGCAGTACTTC	CASSYTGLTFYEQYF
TRBV18	NA	NA	TRBJ2-7	TGTGCCAGCTCACCCCCCCTGGGGGCCTACGAGCAGTACTTC	CASSPPLGAYEQYF
TRBV5-1	NA	TRBD1	TRBJ2-7	TGCGCCAGCAGGACAGGGGGCACTTACGAGCAGTACTTC	CASRTGGTYEQYF
TRBV7-9	NA	NA	TRBJ2-1	TGTGCCAGCACCTTAGATCCGTACAATGAGCAGTTCTTC	CASTLDPYNEQFF
TRBV29-1	NA	NA	TRBJ1-4	TGCAGCGTTGAACTCCGGGGGTCTAATGAAAAACTGTTTTTT	CSVELRGSNEKLFF
TRBV7-9	NA	NA	TRBJ2-5	TGTGCCAGCAGCTTAGCTAGCCAAGAGACCCAGTACTTC	CASSLASQETQYF
TRBV5-1	NA	TRBD2	TRBJ2-7	TGCGCCAGCAGCAGGGGACTAGCGGGAGGGCCAAACGAGCAGTACTTC	CASSRGLAGGPNEQYF